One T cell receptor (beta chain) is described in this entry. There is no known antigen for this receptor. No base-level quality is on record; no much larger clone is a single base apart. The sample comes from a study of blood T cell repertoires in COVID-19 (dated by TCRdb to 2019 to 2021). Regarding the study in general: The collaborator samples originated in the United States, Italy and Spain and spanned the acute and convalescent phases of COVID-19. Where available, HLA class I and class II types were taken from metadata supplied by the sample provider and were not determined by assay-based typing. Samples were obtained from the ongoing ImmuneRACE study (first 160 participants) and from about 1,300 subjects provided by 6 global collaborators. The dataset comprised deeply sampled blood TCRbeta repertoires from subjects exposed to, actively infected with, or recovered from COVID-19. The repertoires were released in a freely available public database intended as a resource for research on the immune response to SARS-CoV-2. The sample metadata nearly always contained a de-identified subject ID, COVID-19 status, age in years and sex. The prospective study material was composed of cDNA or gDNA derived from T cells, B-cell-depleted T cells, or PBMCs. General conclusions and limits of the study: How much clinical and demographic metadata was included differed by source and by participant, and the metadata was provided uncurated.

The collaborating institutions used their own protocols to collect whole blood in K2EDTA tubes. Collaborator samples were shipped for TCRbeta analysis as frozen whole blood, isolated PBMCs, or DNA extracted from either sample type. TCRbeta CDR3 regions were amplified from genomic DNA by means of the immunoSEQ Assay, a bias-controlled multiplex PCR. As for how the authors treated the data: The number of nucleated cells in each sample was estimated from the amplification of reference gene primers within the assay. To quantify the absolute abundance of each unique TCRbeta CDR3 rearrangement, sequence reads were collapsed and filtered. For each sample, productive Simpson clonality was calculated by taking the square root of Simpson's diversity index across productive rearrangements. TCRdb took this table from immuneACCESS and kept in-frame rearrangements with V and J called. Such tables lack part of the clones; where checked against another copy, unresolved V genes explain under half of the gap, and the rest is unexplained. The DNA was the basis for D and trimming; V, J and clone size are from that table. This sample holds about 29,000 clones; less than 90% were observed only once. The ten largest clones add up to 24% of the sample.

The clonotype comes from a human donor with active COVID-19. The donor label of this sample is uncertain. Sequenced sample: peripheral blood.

The bases are TGTGCCAGCAGTTTGGGACAGGGTATCGGCAATGAGCAGTTCTTC. It translates as CASSLGQGIGNEQFF. Rearrangement joined TRBV7-9 to TRBJ2-1; 9 nucleotides in the junction match TRBD1. Including the terminal cysteine and phenylalanine, the CDR3 comprises 15 residues. The sequence is cut down to CDR3 DNA, 45 bases in frame from base 1. After removal of 6 bases from V and 6 bases from J, the junction retains 9 bases not matched to a gene. CDR1 and CDR2 are read off the germline V gene (reference sequence) as SEHNR and FQNEAQ.